This is a list of T cell receptor beta chains from one sample in a study of shared clonotypes between healthy human individuals. The method was immunoSEQ multiplex PCR; TCRdb's version includes in-frame clones alone and lacks a portion of them. The table lists hundreds of thousands of clones, about 92% of them singletons, with nearly 25% in the top ten. The sequenced material came from naive CD8+ T cells sorted from blood. These receptors came from a man aged 25 to 40 in good health. Each CDR3 is given without its conserved first and last residue. Fields, in order: V gene, CDR3 protein.

TRBV7-6,ASSLDGSSYNEQF
TRBV11-2,ASSLSGQAEAF
TRBV7-7,ASSPGGQPNEKLF
TRBV9,ASSEEGRPEAF
TRBV10-2,ASSEPGELF
TRBV27,ASSRGSPGELF
TRBV25-1,ASGGLAGDSPYNEQF
TRBV5-4,ASSFAAGQGFYNEQF
TRBV11-2,ASSLWGWGQTGELF
TRBV7-6,ASSYGLADYEQY
TRBV29-1,SVGTGSGYEQY
TRBV7-6,ASSPEGQSNQPQH
TRBV25-1,ASRTGYNEQY
TRBV6-1,ASSGREGGGPQETQY
TRBV6-1,ASSEGRSVQF
TRBV28,ASSIYSGSYEQY
TRBV13,ASSLTFGQGREQY
TRBV27,ASSFWENYNEQF
TRBV7-2,ASIEQGLRPYEQY
TRBV30,AWSVLASNEQF
TRBV28,ASSLKVAGGDTQY
TRBV10-1,ASSPGQAGELF
TRBV19,ASGPYGTGNTEAF
TRBV6-7,ASVFFPTSTDTQY
TRBV11-2,ASSALLTEAF
TRBV19,ASSIGGWNTGELF
TRBV11-1,ASSPSSAAYEQY
TRBV4-3,ASSQVKGSSYEQY
TRBV4-1,ASSPGDSFRNTIY
TRBV2,ASSVFPGASYEQY
TRBV11-2,ASSLVTHRGEETQY
TRBV7-9,ASSSNLLAERNTGELF
TRBV9,ASSSAGTGNTGELF
TRBV6-6,ASSLPSGSLGETQY
TRBV7-3,ASSLTGGPFYEQY
TRBV6-6,ASSIGLAEYEQY
TRBV29-1,SVSGSYPSYEQY
TRBV18,ASSPRTGFEPYEQY
TRBV18,ASSPGTRGQETQY
TRBV15,ATSGDTGEETQY
TRBV4-3,ASSQRLGKGNTGELF
TRBV15,ATSRGRPANEQF
TRBV5-6,ASSTDRASIEQY
TRBV2,ANVDRTQNIQY
TRBV6-5,ASSYGGSEQF
TRBV27,ASSLRETNTEAF
TRBV11-2,ASSQSELREQF
TRBV27,ASSSGTSGRDEQF
TRBV7-2,ASSPGTALWEQY
TRBV6-4,ASSDQGTSYSWGYGYT
TRBV7-7,ASSLAIGNTQY